This TCR beta chain emerged from a study of blood T cell repertoires in COVID-19. Across the whole study: COVID-19 samples from acute and convalescent phases originated in the United States, Italy and Spain. The analysed material was cDNA or gDNA that came from T cells, B-cell-depleted T cells, or PBMCs.

Per the study methods: The assay estimated nucleated cells by amplifying reference gene primers. Using immunoSEQ multiplex PCR, the repertoire was profiled, and TCRdb retains in-frame clones only, with some absent. D and trimming were read from the DNA, whereas the V and J calls and clone size are those reported in that table. This sample has hundreds of thousands of clones, with more than 75% found just once. Trimming pared 4 bases from V and 6 bases from J, leaving 16 bases between. Germline V CDR1 and CDR2: SGHRS, YFSETQ. The CDR3 has 14 residues. The receptor comes from a young woman who had recovered from COVID-19. The specimen was PBMCs or T cells enriched from blood (not recorded which). V gene TRBV5-1 combines with J gene TRBJ1-1; possible D gene TRBD1, 5 bases. The CDR3 nucleotides read TGCGCCAGCAGCCAGGCGGGGGGGATCCCTGAAGCTTTCTTT. Translating gives CASSQAGGIPEAFF.